These 29 T cell receptor beta chains were sequenced from one sample in a study of T cell repertoires in cytomegalovirus infection. TCRdb re-derived calls from the reads in MiXCR, one entry per CDR3 protein. Here the sample spans about 160,000 distinct CDR3 sequences, less than 25% being singletons. No antigen is known for these receptors. The source material was CD8+ T cells from cultured PBMCs, sampled from culture after CMV antigen stimulation. These TCRs come from a human donor in good health (CMV status not recorded). Some clones in this sample may be carry-over from other donors' samples.

This sequence joins TRBV12-3 or TRBV12-4 and TRBJ2-3; tentatively, D is TRBD2 (6 bases). The CDR3 has 16 amino acids. Trimming removed 7 bases from V and 6 bases from J, with 23 bases in between. The CDR3 DNA follows: TGTGCCAGCACCTCCTATCTGGGACTCGGAGTGGATACGCAGTATTTT. Protein product: CASTSYLGLGVDTQYF.

This clonotype has only a few counts. This chain connects TRBV10-3 to TRBJ1-2; 7 positions agree with TRBD1. Germline V lookup: CDR1 ENHRY, CDR2 SYGVKD. The CDR3 has 15 amino acids. V shed 0 bases and J 8 bases; nucleotides not matched to a gene: 9. The CDR3 coding sequence is TGTGCCATCAGTGAGTCCGGCAGGGGGGATGGAGGCTACACCTTC. This gives the protein CAISESGRGDGGYTF.

The J gene is TRBJ1-1, the V gene TRBV6-6; a weak D match, TRBD1 (6 bases). Germline V gene data show CDR1 as MNHNY and CDR2 as SVGAGI (reference sequence). V was trimmed by 1 base and J by 1 base, leaving 7 bases between them. The CDR3 consists of 14 residues. The CDR3 region has the DNA TGTGCCAGCAGTTACTTAGGGGGGAACACTGAAGCTTTCTTT. This encodes CASSYLGGNTEAFF.

The chain links TRBV7-2 to TRBJ2-1, with 10 bases lining up with TRBD2. CDR1 and CDR2 from the germline V gene are SGHTA and FQGNSA. V lost 1 base, J lost 7 bases, and 10 bases stayed unmatched. The CDR3 spans 17 residues. CDR3 sequence: CASSLVWASGGGNEQFF. The CDR3 DNA reads as TGTGCCAGCAGCTTAGTGTGGGCTAGCGGGGGTGGTAATGAGCAGTTCTTC.

The CDR3, as DNA: TGTGCCAGCAGACCCCAGGGCGAGCGGTTTCCCGAGCAGTACTTC. It yields the protein CASRPQGERFPEQYF. V and J are TRBV6-1 and TRBJ2-7; D may correspond to TRBD1 or TRBD2 (5 bases each). V lost 6 bases to trimming and J lost 6 bases, with 21 bases between them. This CDR3 region has 15 residues. Germline V gene lookup returns CDR1 MNHNS and CDR2 SASEGT.

The chain links TRBV4-1 to TRBJ1-1, with D possibly TRBD1 on 5 matching bases. Germline CDR1 and CDR2: MGHRA and YSYEKL. The CDR3 loop spans 15 amino acids. The V end lost 1 base, the J end lost 1 base, and 10 bases lay between the germline ends. The CDR3 sequence is CASSQAQDTNTEAFF. In DNA form, the CDR3 reads TGCGCCAGCAGCCAAGCACAGGACACGAACACTGAAGCTTTCTTT.

The chain links TRBV5-6 to TRBJ2-7; D is unclear. V was cut by 3 bases and J by 2 bases, with 18 bases left in between. Per the germline V gene, CDR1 is SGHDT and CDR2 is YYEEEE. The CDR3 covers 16 residues. CDR3 amino acids: CASSSTSSGTAYEQYF. The DNA for the CDR3 is TGTGCCAGCAGCTCCACCTCCAGTGGAACGGCCTACGAGCAGTACTTC.

V gene TRBV20-1 combines with J gene TRBJ1-6; D is unclear. Trimming pared 0 bases from V and 0 bases from J, leaving 12 bases between. The CDR3 is 17 amino acids. Germline V gene lookup returns CDR1 DFQATT and CDR2 SNEGSKA (reference sequence). The CDR3 region is CSARDRAKSSYNSPLHF. CDR3 coding DNA: TGCAGTGCTAGAGATCGAGCGAAAAGCTCCTATAATTCACCCCTCCACTTT.

This chain connects TRBV27 to TRBJ2-3; D is unclear. The germline CDR1 and CDR2 sequences are MNHEY and SMNVEV (reference sequence). V was trimmed by 7 bases and J by 2 bases, leaving 10 bases between them. The CDR3 has 13 residues. For the CDR3, the DNA is TGTGCCAGCATTCCACCGAACACAGATACGCAGTATTTT. Translation: CASIPPNTDTQYF.

This clonotype occurred many times. This sequence joins TRBV7-8 and TRBJ2-7; 15 bases match TRBD2. Looked up from germline, CDR1 is SGHVS and CDR2 is FQNEAQ. CDR3 length: 15 amino acids. V shed 5 bases and J 9 bases; nucleotides not matched to a gene: 8. The CDR3 protein is CASSPWTSGGAWQYF. Here the CDR3 DNA reads TGTGCCAGCAGCCCGTGGACTAGCGGGGGGGCCTGGCAGTACTTC.

V and J are TRBV4-1 and TRBJ1-2; D ambiguous. The CDR3 extends over 14 amino acids. The ends were cut back, 1 base at V and 8 bases at J, with 14 bases in the middle. Germline V CDR1 and CDR2: MGHRA, YSYEKL. CDR3 amino acids: CASSQAEGRPGYTF. The DNA for the CDR3 is TGCGCCAGCAGCCAAGCGGAGGGCAGGCCAGGCTACACCTTC.

This clonotype has just a few counts. The CDR3 does not close with the conserved phenylalanine or tryptophan, likely indicating a read error. The limits of the CDR3 on the DNA are not certain, so only TCRdb's listed CDR3 is given. The CDR3 reads CASSEISRWDPTFL. The J gene is TRBJ1-2, the V gene TRBV6-1; the D call TRBD1 from the table was never checked on the DNA. Both ends counted, the CDR3 spans 14 residues. Germline CDR1 reads MNHNS; CDR2 reads SASEGT.

This clonotype occurred a few times. This chain links TRBV6-6 with TRBJ2-3; D is unresolved. This CDR3 comprises 16 residues. Trimming cost V 0 bases and J 1 base, with 11 bases left between them. Germline assignment: CDR1 MNHNY and CDR2 SVGAGI (reference sequence). The CDR3 loop is CASSYSAYRGTDTQYF. CDR3 DNA: TGTGCCAGCAGTTACTCGGCATATCGGGGCACAGATACGCAGTATTTT.

In its sample, this clonotype was seen many times. CDR3 DNA: TGTGCCAGCAGTGTGGCAGCGTCCTACGAGCAGTACTTC. This translates into CASSVAASYEQYF. The V call is TRBV6-1, the J call TRBJ2-7; D not resolved. CDR1 and CDR2 from the germline V gene are MNHNS and SASEGT. V lost 4 bases and J 1 base, leaving 8 bases between the germline ends. CDR3 length: 13 residues.

V usage is TRBV7-6 and J usage is TRBJ2-3, with a weak D call TRBD1 (6 bases). Germline CDR1 and CDR2: SGHVS and FNYEAQ. This CDR3 spans 15 amino acids. The V end was cut by 5 bases, the J end by 2 bases, with 14 bases between. CDR3 amino acids: CASSLGGHNTDTQYF. CDR3 coding DNA: TGTGCCAGCAGCCTAGGGGGACACAACACAGATACGCAGTATTTT.

J is TRBJ2-7 and V is TRBV12-3 or TRBV12-4, with D perhaps matching TRBD1 (5 bases). CDR3 length equals 15 residues. V was shortened by 6 bases and J by 0 bases, with 15 bases between the two germline ends. The CDR3 here is CASRLTGRDSYEQYF. The CDR3 DNA reads TGTGCCAGCAGACTTACCGGCAGGGACTCCTACGAGCAGTACTTC.

This clonotype was detected a few times. DNA of the CDR3: TGTGCCAGCAGTCGCAACTTGGGGGCAGAGACCCAGTACTTC. Translated, it gives CASSRNLGAETQYF. V gene TRBV12-3 or TRBV12-4 combines with J gene TRBJ2-5, with D perhaps matching TRBD1 (6 bases). V was pared by 5 bases and J by 4 bases, with 14 bases between. The CDR3 loop spans 14 amino acids.

Only a few counts were recorded for this clonotype. The chain carries TRBV7-2 and TRBJ1-1; no clear D. Germline V gene lookup returns CDR1 SGHTA and CDR2 FQGNSA. V shed 10 bases and J shed 4 bases, with 16 bases lying between them. There are 13 residues in the CDR3. As DNA, the CDR3 is TGTGCCACCAAAAACGGGGTGGGCACTGAAGCTTTCTTT. Its translation: CATKNGVGTEAFF. The whole variable domain, filled in from reference TRBV7-2 and TRBJ1-1, reads GAGVSQSPSNKVTEKGKDVELRCDPISGHTALYWYRQSLGQGLEFLIYFQGNSAPDKSGLPSDRFSAERTGGSVSTLTIQRTQQEDSAVYLCATKNGVGTEAFFGQGTRLTVV.

The rearrangement joins TRBV6-2 or TRBV6-3 to TRBJ1-1, with a weak D call TRBD1 (5 bases). Germline CDR1 and CDR2: MNHEY and SVGEGT. The CDR3 has 15 amino acids. The V gene lost 2 bases and the J gene lost 1 base, with 11 bases spanning the gap. The CDR3 loop is CASSYTRTGNTEAFF. CDR3 coding DNA: TGTGCCAGCAGTTACACCAGAACAGGGAACACTGAAGCTTTCTTT.

The chain combines TRBV12-3 or TRBV12-4 with TRBJ1-3; D call uncertain. Trimming shortened V by 9 bases and J by 2 bases, and 5 bases separated the two germline ends. The CDR3 covers 11 residues. The CDR3 reads CARLAGNTIYF. The DNA for the CDR3 is TGTGCCAGACTGGCTGGAAACACCATATATTTT.

This chain links TRBV2 with TRBJ1-1, with a weak D call TRBD1 (5 bases). The CDR3 consists of 17 residues. Germline CDR1 and CDR2: SNHLY and FYNNEI. The germline V and J ends were trimmed by 6 bases and 1 base, with 21 bases remaining between them. The chain's CDR3 is CASSLGTWTSKNTEAFF. DNA of the CDR3: TGTGCCAGCAGCCTCGGGACTTGGACGTCCAAGAACACTGAAGCTTTCTTT.

This rearrangement joins TRBV7-6 to TRBJ2-7; no firm D call. The V end was cut by 1 base, the J end by 2 bases, with 9 bases between. Germline V gene data show CDR1 as SGHVS and CDR2 as FNYEAQ. The CDR3 totals 14 residues. The CDR3: CASSLEPDTYEQYF. The DNA for the CDR3 is TGTGCCAGCAGCTTAGAACCGGATACCTACGAGCAGTACTTC.

This clonotype has only a few counts. J is TRBJ2-7 and V is TRBV5-6; D is unresolved. This CDR3 contains 14 residues. Germline V gene data show CDR1 as SGHDT and CDR2 as YYEEEE. Between the trimmed V and J ends, which lost 0 bases and 2 bases, there was a span of 9 bases. The CDR3 DNA reads as TGTGCCAGCAGCTTGGGACTGGTACCCTACGAGCAGTACTTC. It encodes CASSLGLVPYEQYF.

This clonotype was observed a handful of times. The J gene is TRBJ2-4, the V gene TRBV7-2; weak D call: TRBD1 (6 bases). Looked up from germline, CDR1 is SGHTA and CDR2 is FQGNSA. Trimming shortened V by 1 base and J by 0 bases, and 7 bases separated the two germline ends. This CDR3 contains 15 residues. CDR3 in amino acids: CASSLGGLAKNIQYF. CDR3 bases: TGTGCCAGCAGCTTAGGGGGGCTAGCCAAAAACATTCAGTACTTC.

V usage is TRBV4-1 and J usage is TRBJ2-7; 7 positions match TRBD1. Germline lookup yields CDR1 MGHRA and CDR2 YSYEKL. With 4 bases clipped from V and 3 bases from J, the junction kept 6 bases outside the gene matches. The CDR3 runs to 14 residues. The CDR3 nucleotides read TGCGCCAGCAGCCCCGGGACAGCAATCTACGAGCAGTACTTC. As protein: CASSPGTAIYEQYF.

This clonotype was counted a few times. The chain joins TRBV7-9 to TRBJ2-4, with 10 bases identical to TRBD1. The CDR3 is made up of 15 amino acids. The germline gives CDR1 SEHNR, CDR2 FQNEAQ (reference sequence). With V trimmed by 3 bases and J by 3 bases, 2 bases remained unmatched. In DNA form, the CDR3 reads TGTGCCAGCAGCTTCGGACAGGGGGTCAAAAACATTCAGTACTTC. It codes for CASSFGQGVKNIQYF.

The rearrangement uses TRBV20-1 and TRBJ1-1; D is unresolved. The V end lost 0 bases, the J end lost 3 bases, and 8 bases lay between the germline ends. There are 13 residues in the CDR3. Germline-derived CDR1 and CDR2 are DFQATT and SNEGSKA (reference sequence). The CDR3 DNA is TGCAGTGCTAGAGACGACGGTTACACTGAAGCTTTCTTT. Its translation is CSARDDGYTEAFF.

The V gene is TRBV12-3 or TRBV12-4, the J gene TRBJ1-2, with D perhaps matching TRBD1 (5 bases). This CDR3 has 14 amino acids. V was shortened by 9 bases and J by 0 bases, with 14 bases between the two germline ends. CDR3 DNA sequence: TGTGCCAGTTTCGAGGGGACTTCTAACTATGGCTACACCTTC. This gives the protein CASFEGTSNYGYTF.

The chain combines TRBV4-3 with TRBJ1-2; D gene ambiguous. The V gene's germline CDR1 is LGHNA and CDR2 YSLEER. The CDR3 length is 17 residues. The V end lost 0 bases, the J end lost 4 bases, and 18 bases lay between the germline ends. Written as DNA, the CDR3 is TGCGCCAGCAGCCAAGATATTTCGGGCTCAATCGGCTATGGCTACACCTTC. Protein: CASSQDISGSIGYGYTF.